What follows are 28 T cell receptor beta chains derived from one specimen sequenced in a study of cytomegalovirus exposure and HLA in healthy donors. The PCR ran on 60 Vbeta and 13 Jbeta primers. This table comes from immunoSEQ multiplex PCR, and its TCRdb copy is limited to in-frame clones, with some not included. The sample includes 150,000 to 200,000 clones, 80% to 90% of them seen just once. Sequenced input: PBMCs. The receptors stem from a woman between 50 and 59 years old in good health and CMV-seronegative.

The chain is built from TRBV11-2 and TRBJ2-7; D perhaps matches TRBD1 (5 bases). V lost 3 bases, J lost 9 bases, and 18 bases lay in between. This CDR3 is built from 14 residues. Germline values: CDR1 SGHAT, CDR2 FQNNGV. CDR3 bases: TGTGCCAGCAGCTTGAGGTATGGAGACAGTTGGCAGTACTTC. It encodes CASSLRYGDSWQYF.

The rearrangement uses TRBV2 and TRBJ2-5, with D maybe TRBD1 (7 bases). Germline CDR1 and CDR2: SNHLY and FYNNEI. Between the trimmed V and J ends, which lost 0 bases and 0 bases, there was a span of 11 bases. The CDR3 covers 16 residues. The CDR3 DNA sequence: TGTGCCAGCAGTGAAGCGCAGGGGGGATACCAAGAGACCCAGTACTTC. This sequence encodes CASSEAQGGYQETQYF.

This chain connects TRBV6-5 to TRBJ1-5; D gene uncertain. With 4 bases removed from V and 6 bases from J, the gap between germline ends came to 10 bases. This CDR3 comprises 13 residues. Germline CDR1 MNHEY, CDR2 SVGAGI. The CDR3 protein is CASSLILGQPQHF. CDR3 DNA sequence: TGTGCCAGCAGTTTAATTCTAGGTCAGCCCCAGCATTTT.

This chain joins TRBV30 and TRBJ1-1; D is ambiguous. This CDR3 contains 13 residues. Germline V lookup: CDR1 GTSNPN, CDR2 SVGIG (reference sequence). Trimming pared 0 bases from V and 1 base from J, leaving 6 bases between. The CDR3 spells CAWSVLANTEAFF. The CDR3 region has the DNA TGTGCCTGGAGTGTTTTGGCGAACACTGAAGCTTTCTTT.

V gene TRBV2 combines with J gene TRBJ2-7; perhaps TRBD2 as D (5 bases). CDR1 is SNHLY and CDR2 is FYNNEI in the germline V gene. CDR3 size: 14 residues. V was shortened by 4 bases and J by 0 bases, with 10 bases between the two germline ends. CDR3 DNA sequence: TGTGCCAGCAGTGTGAGGGCCGGCTCCTACGAGCAGTACTTC. Translating it yields CASSVRAGSYEQYF.

The chain uses TRBV2 and TRBJ1-1, with 7 bases matching TRBD1. V was clipped by 6 bases and J by 0 bases; unmatched bases: 4. CDR3 length: 14 amino acids. Per germline, CDR1 SNHLY and CDR2 FYNNEI. DNA for the CDR3: TGTGCCAGCAGGTACAGGGGAATGAACACTGAAGCTTTCTTT. This gives the protein CASRYRGMNTEAFF.

This rearrangement joins TRBV30 to TRBJ2-2; TRBD1 agrees at 10 bases. V was clipped by 3 bases and J by 7 bases; unmatched bases: 8. This CDR3 has 15 amino acids. Germline V gene lookup returns CDR1 GTSNPN and CDR2 SVGIG (reference sequence). CDR3 nucleotide sequence: TGTGCCTGGAGCGAGAGACAGGGGGCTATCGGGGAGCTGTTTTTT. This codes for CAWSERQGAIGELFF.

The chain has TRBV9 and TRBJ2-3; D call uncertain. V was pared by 3 bases and J by 0 bases, with 11 bases between. Germline CDR1 and CDR2: SGDLS and YYNGEE. This CDR3 comprises 15 residues. The CDR3 DNA follows: TGTGCCAGCAGCGACACCCTGAGGAGCACAGATACGCAGTATTTT. As protein: CASSDTLRSTDTQYF.

This clone appeared a single time. The chain joins TRBV19 to TRBJ2-1, with D perhaps matching TRBD2 (6 bases). Germline V gene sequence: CDR1 LNHDA, CDR2 SQIVND (reference sequence). Trimming took off 6 bases at V and 5 bases at J, with 17 bases between the two ends. The CDR3 is 15 residues long. The CDR3 reads CASSLFSGMNNEQFF. Here the CDR3 DNA reads TGTGCCAGTAGCCTCTTTAGCGGAATGAACAATGAGCAGTTCTTC. Combining the CDR3 with reference TRBV19 and TRBJ2-1 gives the whole variable domain DGGITQSPKYLFRKEGQNVTLSCEQNLNHDAMYWYRQDPGQGLRLIYYSQIVNDFQKGDIAEGYSVSREKKESFPLTVTSAQKNPTAFYLCASSLFSGMNNEQFFGPGTRLTVL.

This clone occurred a few times. The chain employs TRBV28 and TRBJ2-3; possible D gene TRBD1, 6 bases. In germline, CDR1 is MDHEN, CDR2 SYDVKM. Deletions cut 5 bases from V and 2 bases from J, with 14 bases between. This CDR3 spans 15 amino acids. CDR3 nucleotides: TGTGCCAGCAGTCTGTTGACAGGTAACACAGATACGCAGTATTTT. It encodes CASSLLTGNTDTQYF.

The chain has TRBV7-2 and TRBJ2-5; perhaps TRBD2 as D (5 bases). Per germline, CDR1 SGHTA and CDR2 FQGNSA. The CDR3 has 14 amino acids. Trimming took off 5 bases at V and 1 base at J, with 11 bases between the two ends. CDR3 sequence: CASSPRRAQETQYF. The CDR3 bases are TGTGCCAGCAGCCCCCGGCGGGCCCAAGAGACCCAGTACTTC.

The chain combines TRBV7-9 with TRBJ1-4, with a tentative D call TRBD1 (6 bases). CDR3 length: 13 residues. Germline lookup yields CDR1 SEHNR and CDR2 FQNEAQ (reference sequence). Trimming removed 6 bases from V and 6 bases from J, with 11 bases in between. The CDR3 protein is CASRRQADEKLFF. In DNA form, the CDR3 reads TGTGCCAGCAGAAGACAGGCGGATGAAAAACTGTTTTTT.

The chain employs TRBV7-2 and TRBJ2-3, with 7 bases identical to TRBD1. The germline CDR1 and CDR2 sequences are SGHTA and FQGNSA. The CDR3 contains 13 residues. V lost 3 bases to trimming and J lost 6 bases; unmatched junction nucleotides: 3. As DNA, the CDR3 is TGTGCCAGCAGCTTGACAGGGTCCGATACGCAGTATTTT. This encodes CASSLTGSDTQYF.

This sequence joins TRBV5-1 and TRBJ1-1; D not resolved. CDR1 and CDR2 from the germline V gene are SGHRS and YFSETQ. This CDR3 comprises 15 residues. V was cut by 0 bases and J by 1 base, with 10 bases left in between. The CDR3 region has the DNA TGCGCCAGCAGCTTGGTCTTGGCCCGGAACACTGAAGCTTTCTTT. Translated: CASSLVLARNTEAFF.

V gene TRBV4-3 combines with J gene TRBJ2-1; a weak D match, TRBD1 (5 bases). From germline, CDR1 is LGHNA and CDR2 YSLEER. The CDR3 contains 16 residues. V shed 0 bases and J shed 4 bases, with 13 bases lying between them. This chain's CDR3 is CASSQDIGAEYNEQFF. The CDR3 nucleotides read TGCGCCAGCAGCCAAGACATAGGGGCCGAATACAATGAGCAGTTCTTC.

The chain is built from TRBV18 and TRBJ1-1, with 10 nucleotides matching TRBD1. The CDR3 contains 19 residues. Germline V gene data show CDR1 as KGHSH and CDR2 as LQKENI. Unmatched junction bases numbered 10, after V lost 0 bases and J lost 0 bases. CDR3 in amino acids: CASSPPRGQGSGMNTEAFF. The CDR3 region has the DNA TGTGCCAGCTCACCACCTAGGGGACAGGGGAGCGGCATGAACACTGAAGCTTTCTTT.

In this sample, this clone turned up once. This same CDR3 is encoded by further DNA sequences in the sample. This sequence joins TRBV7-2 and TRBJ1-4; no clear D gene. Trimming left V 1 base short and J 8 bases short, with 8 bases between. Germline V gives CDR1 SGHTA, CDR2 FQGNSA. This CDR3 is built from 13 residues. The CDR3, as DNA: TGTGCCAGCAGCTTAGGCAGGAGGGAAAAACTGTTTTTT. Translating it yields CASSLGRREKLFF. Filled out from reference TRBV7-2 and TRBJ1-4, the complete variable domain reads GAGVSQSPSNKVTEKGKDVELRCDPISGHTALYWYRQSLGQGLEFLIYFQGNSAPDKSGLPSDRFSAERTGGSVSTLTIQRTQQEDSAVYLCASSLGRREKLFFGSGTQLSVL.

This clone was detected only a few times. The gene calls are TRBV25-1 and TRBJ1-2, with 7 bases that match TRBD1. The CDR3 is 13 residues long. The V segment lost 4 bases and the J segment 4 bases; nucleotides outside the gene matches: 3. Germline CDR1 and CDR2: MGHDK and SYGVNS. CDR3 nucleotides: TGTGCCAGCAGTGGCGGGACAGTCTATGGCTACACCTTC. Its protein product is CASSGGTVYGYTF.

This clone was detected a few times. This sample includes further DNA sequences coding for the same CDR3. The CDR3 DNA reads TGCAGCGGAGACAGGGCGCCCTACAATGAGCAGTTCTTC. As protein: CSGDRAPYNEQFF. The V gene is TRBV29-1, the J gene TRBJ2-1; 7 bases line up with TRBD1. Germline CDR1 SQVTM, CDR2 ANQGSEA. The CDR3 has 13 residues. V was pared by 7 bases and J by 2 bases, with 5 bases of the junction left unmatched.

The chain couples TRBV6-6 to TRBJ2-1; 10 bases match TRBD2. CDR3 length: 15 amino acids. Germline-derived CDR1 and CDR2 are MNHNY and SVGAGI (reference sequence). The V gene end was trimmed by 6 bases and the J gene end by 5 bases; junction bases not matched to a gene: 7. Here the CDR3 reads CASSYPSGGDNEQFF. CDR3 coding DNA: TGTGCCAGCAGCTATCCTAGCGGGGGAGACAATGAGCAGTTCTTC.

This clone has a handful of counts. This chain uses TRBV9 with TRBJ1-3, with D perhaps TRBD1 (6 bases). The CDR3 loop spans 15 amino acids. V lost 3 bases and J lost 4, with 14 bases in between. CDR1 is SGDLS, CDR2 YYNGEE, per germline. CDR3 sequence reads: CASSADSGVGNTIYF. The CDR3 DNA sequence: TGTGCCAGCAGCGCGGACAGTGGGGTGGGAAACACCATATATTTT.

This clone was counted between two and nine times. V and J are TRBV6-1 and TRBJ2-3, with D maybe TRBD2 (6 bases). The CDR3 covers 15 residues. Trimming removed 0 bases from V and 4 bases from J, with 11 bases in between. Germline V gene lookup returns CDR1 MNHNS and CDR2 SASEGT. The CDR3 protein is CASSEAAGTADTQYF. The CDR3 DNA reads TGTGCCAGCAGTGAAGCCGCGGGGACCGCAGATACGCAGTATTTT.

The chain has TRBV13 and TRBJ2-1; 9 bases are shared with TRBD2. The length of the CDR3 is 17 residues. V shed 4 bases, J shed 6 bases, and the junction held 13 bases outside the gene matches. Looked up from germline, CDR1 is PRHDT and CDR2 is FYEKMQ (reference sequence). The CDR3 nucleotides are TGTGCCAGCAGCTCGGGCCTGGAAGCGGGAGGCCCCAATGAGCAGTTCTTC. This gives the protein CASSSGLEAGGPNEQFF.

The chain is built from TRBV7-2 and TRBJ2-5; TRBD2 aligns across 11 bases. The CDR3 length is 16 residues. Germline CDR1 is SGHTA and CDR2 is FQGNSA. V trimming: 9 bases; J trimming: 5 bases; junction bases outside the gene matches: 14. Written as DNA, the CDR3 is TGTGCCAGTAGCGGGGGGGCCGGAATAGGTTCGGAGACCCAGTACTTC. This encodes CASSGGAGIGSETQYF.

V gene TRBV28 combines with J gene TRBJ2-3, with D maybe TRBD1 (5 bases). The CDR3 has 12 amino acids. Trimming removed 11 bases at V and 1 base at J, with 10 bases between. Germline-derived CDR1 and CDR2 are MDHEN and SYDVKM. The CDR3 DNA follows: TGTGCCGCGGAACAGGGCACAGATACGCAGTATTTT. The encoded protein is CAAEQGTDTQYF.

The V and J genes are TRBV19 and TRBJ1-1; tentatively, D is TRBD1 (5 bases). V was pared by 3 bases and J by 2 bases, with 13 bases between. The CDR3 consists of 15 residues. CDR1 is LNHDA and CDR2 is SQIVND in the germline V gene (reference sequence). The CDR3 reads CASSILGAGNTEAFF. The CDR3 DNA sequence: TGTGCCAGTAGTATCCTTGGGGCAGGTAACACTGAAGCTTTCTTT.

This chain connects TRBV5-1 to TRBJ1-2; tentatively, D is TRBD1 (6 bases). Trimming left V 4 bases short and J 6 bases short, with 10 bases between. Germline V gives CDR1 SGHRS, CDR2 YFSETQ. The CDR3 length is 12 residues. CDR3 DNA sequence: TGCGCCAGCAGCGAACAGGGAGATGGCTACACCTTC. Translated, it gives CASSEQGDGYTF.

In the case of this clone: Other DNA sequences in this sample translate to the same CDR3. The chain carries TRBV5-1 and TRBJ1-4, with 7 bases matching TRBD1. The trim removed 3 bases at V and 2 bases at J, leaving 1 base unmatched. CDR3 length: 14 residues. Germline V gene sequence: CDR1 SGHRS, CDR2 YFSETQ. The CDR3 region is CASSSTGTNEKLFF. The CDR3 DNA is TGCGCCAGCAGCTCGACAGGGACTAATGAAAAACTGTTTTTT.